This paragraph reports one T cell receptor beta chain. Antigen unknown. Profiled with immunoSEQ multiplex PCR; TCRdb holds only in-frame clones, not every one. The sample comprises 95,000 to 110,000 clones, about nine tenths of which are singletons, and under 10% rests with the top ten. This specimen comes from a study of T cell responses to AZD1222 COVID-19 vaccine. Study results and limitations: At baseline, just six AZD1222 recipients tested seropositive. Donors skewed white British and female; clonal diversity was possibly underestimated. Spike-spanning, vaccine-associated CD4 TCRs were dominant at 160-218 and 743-854.

Pooling was applied to second doses at about 4 or about 12 weeks. This TCR derives from an adult who received the AZD1222 COVID-19 vaccine. This sample comprised peripheral blood, obtained 28 days after the second AZD1222 dose.

The DNA of the CDR3 is TGCGCCAGCAGCCAAGATCATTCCGGGGGCGCGAGGAGTTCCTACGAGCAGTACTTC. Translated, it gives CASSQDHSGGARSSYEQYF. The genes are TRBV4-1 and TRBJ2-7; D may correspond to TRBD1 or TRBD2 (6 bases each). The CDR3 has 19 amino acids. V was pared by 0 bases and J by 1 base, with 22 bases between. Looked up from germline, CDR1 is MGHRA and CDR2 is YSYEKL.